This T cell receptor (beta chain) was documented in a study of graft-versus-host responses after intestinal transplantation. The wider study: Every recipient had anti-thymocyte globulin induction and around three years of tacrolimus plus steroids. Study results and caveats: Patients with graft-donor T cell macrochimerism had high graft-versus-host to host-versus-graft clonal ratios in allografts.

The CDR3 sequence is 17 residues long. Repertoires were generated with immunoSEQ multiplex PCR, while TCRdb's copy carries only in-frame clones and drops some. The sample yields roughly 6,000 clones, 22% seen once. CFSE-labeled responder cells (approximately 200,000) were plated with approximately 200,000 irradiated, violet-dye-labeled stimulator cells. The specimen was alloreactive CD4+ T cells from a mixed lymphocyte reaction culture, collected before transplantation. Subset specified: CFSE-low proliferating T cells sorted from approximately 6-day pre-transplant mixed lymphocyte reaction (GvH or HvG direction). The receptor comes from a human patient who was an organ donor for intestinal transplantation. This sequence joins TRBV12-2 and TRBJ1-2. TRBV12-2 is termed a pseudogene. The DNA of the CDR3 is TGTGCAAGTCGCCCCTTTAAGACTCCACGAAAGATCTATGGCTACACCTTC. Translating it yields CASRPFKTPRKIYGYTF.